This note documents a single TCR beta chain sequence. Its target is unknown. The data are from a study of CD8+CD57+ T cells in acquired aplastic anemia. Study-wide context: The mean DNA yield obtained from sorted CD4+ and CD8+ cells came to approximately 3 ug. Findings and caveats of the study: Between patients and controls, approximately 29 CD8+ CDR3 sequences were found in common.

CDR3 and TCR beta VDJ profiling relied on genomic DNA as the template. MiXCR was run by TCRdb on the reads, yielding one entry per CDR3 protein. Found here are around 290,000 distinct CDR3 sequences, 45% to 65% of them singletons; the top ten hold 1% to 1.5%. All sequencing subjects had displayed CD8+CD57+ cell expansion on flow cytometry. With no exception, the patients had severe acquired aplastic anemia. The CDR3 covers 18 residues. V was pared by 0 bases and J by 4 bases, with 22 bases between. Germline V lookup: CDR1 ENHRY, CDR2 SYGVKD. The genes are TRBV10-3 and TRBJ2-7, with D possibly TRBD2 on 6 matching bases. The origin of this receptor is a human donor with aplastic anemia. The sample consisted of sorted CD4+, CD8+, or CD8+CD57+ T cells (not recorded which) from PBMCs. CDR3 in DNA: TGTGCCATCAGTGAGTCAGCTGATGGGGGGAGATCCTTTTACGAGCAGTACTTC. Translating it yields CAISESADGGRSFYEQYF.